Below, one T cell receptor beta chain is given with its context. Its cognate antigen has yet to be identified. One base away there is no much larger clone; base qualities are not given. To sequence the TCRbeta CDR3 region, genomic DNA was isolated from the sorted cells. TCRbeta CDR3 regions were sequenced using the immunoSEQ Assay. TCRdb mirrors the immuneACCESS table, restricted to in-frame sequences. Some clones are absent from its copies; in checked studies, under half trace to an unresolved V gene, and the reason for the others is unknown. Here the sample has approximately 46,000 clones; 85% to 90% occur a single time. The top ten clonotypes cover about 11% of the sample. The sample comes from a study of OX40 agonist ivuxolimab in advanced cancers. Concerning the study at large: The costimulatory receptor OX40 (CD134) was targeted by ivuxolimab, a fully human IgG2 agonistic monoclonal antibody. The dose-escalation cohort was around 84% male with a mean age of about 58 years, ranging from roughly 23 to 79. The point of sequencing TCRbeta in the periphery was to test whether ivuxolimab changed TCR sequence diversity and drove clonal T-cell expansion. Partial responses occurred in three dose-escalation patients: two with cutaneous melanoma and one with hepatocellular carcinoma. Intravenous ivuxolimab was administered to patients every 2 weeks at six dose levels: 0.01, 0.1, 0.3, 1.5, 3 and 10 mg/kg. Among the 50 to 55 dose-escalation patients, approximately 20 had hepatocellular carcinoma, approximately 15 melanoma, 9 renal cell carcinoma and 9 head and neck cancer. Patients were allowed to have had prior anti-PD-1, anti-PD-L1 or anti-CTLA-4 therapy, and approximately 43% of the dose-escalation patients had previously received checkpoint inhibitors. The paper describes the monotherapy dose-escalation part (N ≈ 52 patients) of the phase I trial of ivuxolimab. Here is what the overall study found, with its caveats: Low levels of normalized T-cell clonal expansion were also seen in some nonresponding patients. Clonal expansion of both CD4+ and CD8+ blood T cells was observed from baseline to week 6 at doses 0.1 to 3.0 mg/kg. Partial responders in the 0.1-3.0 mg/kg groups had among the lowest normalized peripheral clonal expansion, especially among CD8+ T cells. Antigen specificity was not determined for the clonally expanded peripheral T cells. After ivuxolimab, CD8+ T cells had more expanded clones than CD4+ T cells on average.

The CDR3, from cysteine to phenylalanine, totals 18 residues. Here the CDR3 DNA is all that survives: 54 bases in frame from base 1. The V end gives up 6 bases and the J end 8 bases, leaving 15 bases in the junction not matched to a gene. CDR1 and CDR2 were assigned from the germline V gene as MDHEN and SYDVKM. Patients with a history of autoimmune disease or receiving systemic immunosuppression were excluded from the trial. Peripheral blood for TCR sequencing was collected from all dose cohorts at baseline, on cycle 4 day 1, and on cycle 7 day 1. The samples were drawn from a first-in-human, open-label, multicenter phase I dose-escalation trial of ivuxolimab. The trial enrolled adults with locally advanced or metastatic head and neck squamous cell, hepatocellular, melanoma or renal cell carcinoma. Before TCR sequencing, CD4+ and CD8+ T cells were separately sorted from peripheral blood.

This sequence uses TRBV28 and TRBJ2-1, and 14 bases in between align with TRBD2. The TCR originated in an adult with an advanced solid tumor such as melanoma, head and neck, liver or kidney cancer. Sequenced here: CD4+ or CD8+ T cells sorted from blood, sampled in a trial of the OX40 agonist ivuxolimab. The base sequence is TGTGCCAGCAGCGATATTTGGGCCAGACTAGCGGGAGGGGATGAGCAGTTCTTC. This gives the protein CASSDIWARLAGGDEQFF. When the CDR3 is completed using the reference TRBV28 and TRBJ2-1 genes on either side, the full variable domain is DVKVTQSSRYLVKRTGEKVFLECVQDMDHENMFWYRQDPGLGLRLIYFSYDVKMKEKGDIPEGYSVSREKKERFSLILESASTNQTSMYLCASSDIWARLAGGDEQFFGPGTRLTVL.